These T cell receptor beta chains were read from a single sample in a study of T cell changes during pregnancy in multiple sclerosis. Measured with immunoSEQ multiplex PCR; TCRdb has only the in-frame clones, and not every one. The table has tens of thousands of clones, more than 85% seen once. The material was peripheral blood, obtained in the first trimester of pregnancy. These receptors originate from a female donor with multiple sclerosis, enrolled in a pregnancy study. Each CDR3 is given with its conserved first and last residue.

>TRBV7-2
CASSLRLGAEELFF
>TRBV2
CASSAKQGAGHTIYF
>TRBV19
CASRDTTSTDTQYF
>TRBV6-1
CASGKGGGSYEQYF
>TRBV6-5
CASRAPGQGVREQYF
>TRBV6-5
CASSLRGVATEAFF
>TRBV7-2
CASRIEGEQFF
>TRBV7-3
CASSLTLRAGELFF
>TRBV7-9
CASSSQGFSWVTEAFF
>TRBV5-4
CASSTRVGTVYGYTF
>TRBV15
CATSSPSGGTEAFF
>TRBV5-4
CASSPGTGGETQYF
>TRBV25-1
CASSEGARYEQYF
>TRBV14
CASRGTGATYGYTF
>TRBV11-2
CASSPAKTLTSYNEQFF
>TRBV25-1
CASLSGPYGYTF
>TRBV11-3
CASSLGGTENTEAFF
>TRBV4-3
CASSQGTSGGREQFF
>TRBV9
CASSVAIRTVDNEQFF
>TRBV5-1
CASSLSSGGGYNEQFF
>TRBV10-3
CAISPSGGGNQPQHF
>TRBV6-5
CASSPTGVYGYTF
>TRBV19
CASSATTGQETQYF
>TRBV27
CASRPSGTGADTQYF
>TRBV2
CASSEGQGLGFDEQYF
>TRBV27
CASSKGGGETQYF
>TRBV10-3
CAISESGTGLGTEAFF
>TRBV25-1
CASRASRGWSDTQYF
>TRBV6-6
CASSYLAGTGNTIYF
>TRBV9
CASSVTGDTQYF
>TRBV21-1
CASSKPAAVTGELFF
>TRBV7-2
CASSRDRGTEAFF
>TRBV7-2
CASSLSRGGADTQYF
>TRBV5-5
CASSFGISNQPQHF
>TRBV7-9
CASSLSRGSDTQYF
>TRBV6-4
CASSATRENTIYF
>TRBV5-1
CASRTGGSNEQFF
>TRBV4-2
CASSQEGQGNYGYTF
>TRBV7-9
CASSFRGVGSAEAFF
>TRBV7-2
CASSSGGLLAGSYEQYF
>TRBV6-5
CASSSFRSVLGGEQYF
>TRBV4-3
CASSQDGQGTEKLFF
>TRBV6-1
CASSAGWTSGGRETQYF
>TRBV6-4
CASSRTSGGNEQFF
>TRBV7-6
CASSGRHRDSDPNTGELFF
>TRBV19
CASMGLVRFRVTQYF
>TRBV6-4
CASSDEIAGGPTDTQYF